This TCR beta chain was found in a study of shared clonotypes between healthy human individuals. General study findings and limits: Few donors restricted represented genetic and exposure-history diversity.

On this clone itself: No antigen is known for it.

Trimming removed 5 bases from V and 4 bases from J, with 11 bases in between. This CDR3 comprises 14 residues. Germline assignment: CDR1 MNHNY and CDR2 SVGAGI (reference sequence). This was a deep-level run. The authors ran unsorted PBMC replicate PCRs on approximately 300 ng DNA, about 30,000 T cell genomes. Measured with immunoSEQ multiplex PCR; TCRdb has only the in-frame clones, and not every one. The sample shows fewer than 550,000 clones, over 60% of them seen only once. The sequencing sample was made of PBMCs. The sequence was collected from a woman in her forties in good health. Some clones in this sample may be carry-over from other donors' samples. The gene calls are TRBV6-6 and TRBJ2-2; weak D call: TRBD2 (6 bases). Here the CDR3 DNA reads TGTGCCAGCAGTAAAAGCGGGTCCACCGGGGAGCTGTTTTTT. As protein: CASSKSGSTGELFF.